The 12 T cell receptor beta chains in this list originate from one sample, sequenced in a study of cytomegalovirus exposure and HLA in healthy donors. This PCR relied on a set of 60 Vbeta primers and 13 Jbeta primers. Using immunoSEQ multiplex PCR, the repertoire was profiled, and TCRdb retains in-frame clones only, with some absent. In the table there are approximately 140,000 clones, about 80% of which are singletons. The sample comprised PBMCs. All receptors come from a man younger than 35 in good health and CMV-seronegative.

This chain uses TRBV4-1 with TRBJ1-6, with a weak D call TRBD1 (6 bases). Germline assignment: CDR1 MGHRA and CDR2 YSYEKL. The V end was cut by 1 base, the J end by 4 bases, with 14 bases between. The CDR3 extends over 17 amino acids. CDR3 sequence (DNA): TGCGCCAGCAGCCAAGTTGGTGGGGGCGAGTATAATTCACCCCTCCACTTT. It specifies CASSQVGGGEYNSPLHF.

The chain uses TRBV2 and TRBJ2-7; tentative D call: TRBD1 (6 bases). The CDR3 totals 15 residues. With 7 bases removed from V and 7 bases from J, the gap between germline ends came to 23 bases. The germline gives CDR1 SNHLY, CDR2 FYNNEI. The CDR3 DNA reads TGTGCCAGCACCTCCCGAGGAACAGGGCTTTCGGAGCAGTACTTC. Its protein is CASTSRGTGLSEQYF.

The CDR3 sequence: CASSPTSGRGNEQFF. DNA of the CDR3: TGCGCCAGCAGCCCGACTAGCGGGAGAGGCAATGAGCAGTTCTTC. The gene calls are TRBV10-1 and TRBJ2-1; 12 bases match TRBD2. After removal of 6 bases from V and 6 bases from J, the junction contained 6 bases not matched to a gene. The CDR3 is 15 amino acids. Germline V gives CDR1 WNHNN, CDR2 SYGVQD (reference sequence).

The chain combines TRBV11-2 with TRBJ2-6; D call uncertain. CDR3 size: 12 residues. Germline values: CDR1 SGHAT, CDR2 FQNNGV. V shed 6 bases and J shed 3 bases, with 3 bases lying between them. The CDR3, as DNA: TGTGCCAGCAGTCATGGGGCCAACGTCCTGACTTTC. This gives the protein CASSHGANVLTF.

The rearrangement links TRBV11-3 to TRBJ1-1; D remains ambiguous. The V end lost 7 bases, the J end lost 0 bases, and 15 bases lay between the germline ends. Germline V gives CDR1 SGHNT, CDR2 YENEEA. The CDR3 loop spans 15 amino acids. DNA for the CDR3: TGTGCCAGCATCCCCGAACGCGGGATGAACACTGAAGCTTTCTTT. Translation gives CASIPERGMNTEAFF.

Only one count was recorded for this clone. The chain recombines TRBV11-2 with TRBJ2-2; 10 bases line up with TRBD1. The length of the CDR3 is 15 residues. V dropped 4 bases and J dropped 5; count of bases not matched to a gene: 4. Germline V gene sequence: CDR1 SGHAT, CDR2 FQNNGV. This chain's CDR3 is CASSWGTGVTGELFF. DNA for the CDR3: TGTGCCAGCAGCTGGGGGACAGGGGTGACCGGGGAGCTGTTTTTT.

The chain joins TRBV30 to TRBJ1-2; no firm D call. Looked up from germline, CDR1 is GTSNPN and CDR2 is SVGIG (reference sequence). The V and J ends lost 0 bases and 8 bases respectively, with 10 bases between them. This CDR3 contains 12 residues. CDR3 amino acids: CAWSVGPRGYTF. In nucleotides, the CDR3 is TGTGCCTGGAGTGTAGGCCCTAGGGGCTACACCTTC.

The chain joins TRBV21-1 to TRBJ2-1; the table names TRBD1, a call not compared with the DNA. TRBV21-1 is a pseudogene segment. CDR3 size: 22 residues. The CDR3 DNA reads as TGTGCCAGCAGCAAAATTGTCTCGATGGACAGGGTTTTAGGAAAGGTTCTGGATGAGCAGTTCTTC. Amino acids: CASSKIVSMDRVLGKVLDEQFF.

The V gene is TRBV10-3, the J gene TRBJ2-5; D is perhaps TRBD2 (6 bases). Trimming removed 6 bases from V and 2 bases from J, with 16 bases in between. The CDR3 spans 15 residues. Germline V gene data show CDR1 as ENHRY and CDR2 as SYGVKD. CDR3 loop: CAIRLGDSPQETQYF. In DNA, the CDR3 is TGTGCCATCAGATTAGGGGACTCGCCACAAGAGACCCAGTACTTC.

The V and J genes are TRBV28 and TRBJ1-5, with TRBD1 as a possible D gene (5 bases). Germline values: CDR1 MDHEN, CDR2 SYDVKM. The length of the CDR3 is 16 residues. V was pared by 4 bases and J by 6 bases, with 19 bases between. This chain's CDR3 is CASSYLGGSQVQPQHF. In DNA, the CDR3 is TGTGCCAGCAGTTACCTCGGGGGTTCCCAAGTTCAGCCCCAGCATTTT.

This chain links TRBV5-6 with TRBJ1-4, with D possibly matching TRBD1 (5 bases). Germline V gene sequence: CDR1 SGHDT, CDR2 YYEEEE. V was clipped by 5 bases and J by 0 bases, with 14 bases between them. This CDR3 has 16 amino acids. CDR3 sequence: CASSLRGYATNEKLFF. Written as DNA, the CDR3 is TGTGCCAGCAGTCTAAGGGGATATGCAACTAATGAAAAACTGTTTTTT.

The chain carries TRBV9 and TRBJ1-2; TRBD1 is a possible D gene (5 bases). Trimming cost V 0 bases and J 7 bases, with 13 bases left between them. The CDR3 totals 14 residues. Germline V lookup: CDR1 SGDLS, CDR2 YYNGEE. CDR3 DNA: TGTGCCAGCAGCGTAGTTTCAGGGAGGAGTGGCTACACCTTC. It yields the protein CASSVVSGRSGYTF.